What follows is one T cell receptor beta chain and its context. Its target is unknown. Germline trimming cut 1 base from V and 7 bases from J; bases unmatched to any gene: 12. Germline values: CDR1 SEHNR, CDR2 FQNEAQ (reference sequence). The CDR3 totals 17 residues. These data originate in a study of blood T cells in healthy people across ages. A second roughly 6 to 11 cycle PCR used barcoded and J-beta primers. TCRdb fed the 5' RACE reads into MiXCR, producing one record per CDR3 protein. The table has about 560,000 distinct CDR3 sequences, about 26% seen once. Study-wide results and limits: Researchers judged that diversity estimates from one million T cells fell short of true values. What prevented conclusive comparison of naive and antigen-experienced cells was that PBMCs were unsorted. TCR beta diversity per million T cells fell roughly linearly with age.

This same sample was also part of a study on T cells of mothers and their children. As that report states: The yield was over 8 million TCR beta CDR3 reads from each mother and approximately 3 million from each child.

Input material: blood. This chain uses TRBV7-9 with TRBJ1-4; 7 bases align to TRBD1. The TCR was taken from a boy aged 2 to 10 in good health. DNA for the CDR3: TGTGCCAGCAGCTTAGTGGGCAAGACAGGGCGGAGTGAAAAACTGTTTTTT. It yields the protein CASSLVGKTGRSEKLFF.